The rows below give T cell receptor beta chains drawn from one sample of a study of identical twins. TCRdb ran MiXCR on the 5' RACE reads and lists one entry per CDR3 protein. The table includes 700,000 or so distinct CDR3 sequences, approximately 9% detected once. These data are also associated with another study on yellow fever vaccine responses in identical twins.

Sequencing was performed on PBMCs. The receptor source for this set is a young woman in good health. The CDR3 runs from the conserved cysteine through the conserved F or W. The order of the fields is V gene, D gene, J gene, clone size, CDR3 DNA, CDR3 protein. D genes are given only for firm matches. Not all rows give a size; the values are once, few, many and, for expanded clones, a class.

>TRBV20-1|NA|TRBJ2-2|few
TGCAGTGCTCGCCCGCAGGGTGTCGGGGAGCTGTTTTTT
CSARPQGVGELFF
>TRBV7-9|TRBD1|TRBJ2-1|many
TGTGCCAGCAGCTTAGGGACAGGGGGTGAGCAGTTCTTC
CASSLGTGGEQFF
>TRBV28|NA|TRBJ2-3|few
TGTGCCAGCAAACTAACTAAGAGCACAGATACGCAGTATTTT
CASKLTKSTDTQYF
>TRBV6-6|NA|TRBJ2-5|many
TGTGCCAGCAGTTACTCCCAAGAGACCCAGTACTTC
CASSYSQETQYF
>TRBV11-2|NA|TRBJ1-4|NA
TGTGCCAGCAGCCACCGACCCCCCCTGGGGGCTAATGAAAAACTGTTTTTT
CASSHRPPLGANEKLFF
>TRBV5-4|NA|TRBJ2-7|NA
TGTGCCAGCAGCTTGGGGACTCTCAGCTCCTACGAGCAGTACTTC
CASSLGTLSSYEQYF
>TRBV29-1|NA|TRBJ2-7|NA
TGCAGCGCCCGAGTCCCTAGCTACGACGAGCAGTACTTC
CSARVPSYDEQYF
>TRBV27|NA|TRBJ1-2|few
TGTGCCAGTAGGCCCCCACTTGGGGCGCATGGCTACACCTTC
CASRPPLGAHGYTF
>TRBV19|NA|TRBJ2-5|NA
TGTGCCAGTAGTTTCCGGAGCCAAGAGACCCAGTACTTC
CASSFRSQETQYF
>TRBV13|TRBD2|TRBJ2-5|few
TGTGCCAGCAGCCAATTAAGGACTAGCCGACAAGAGACCCAGTACTTC
CASSQLRTSRQETQYF
>TRBV11-2|NA|TRBJ2-5|NA
TGTGCCAGCAGCCCTTCCCTTAATACCCCAGAGACCCAGTACTTC
CASSPSLNTPETQYF
>TRBV20-1|NA|TRBJ2-3|few
TGCAGTGCTAGTCCTCGTGGGCGGGGAACTAGCACAGATACGCAGTATTTT
CSASPRGRGTSTDTQYF
>TRBV5-1|TRBD1|TRBJ2-6|few
TGCGCCAGCAGCTTCTCGACAGGGTTTGGGGCCAACGTCCTGACTTTC
CASSFSTGFGANVLTF
>TRBV29-1|NA|TRBJ1-5|many
TGCAGCGTTGAAGTAGGGGAGGGTCAGCCCCAGCATTTT
CSVEVGEGQPQHF
>TRBV6-1|TRBD1|TRBJ2-2|few
TGTGCCAGCAGCGGGACAGGATTTACCGGGGAGCTGTTTTTT
CASSGTGFTGELFF
>TRBV28|NA|TRBJ2-7|few
TGTGCCAGCAGTTTAGGACAGTACGGCTACGAGCAGTACTTC
CASSLGQYGYEQYF
>TRBV6-2/TRBV6-3|TRBD2|TRBJ2-1|NA
TGTGCCAGCAGTCCCCCGGGACTAACCTACAATGAGCAGTTCTTC
CASSPPGLTYNEQFF
>TRBV29-1|NA|TRBJ2-2|many
TGCAGCGCCCTGTCTTCTAGGAACACCGGGGAGCTGTTTTTT
CSALSSRNTGELFF
>TRBV15|NA|TRBJ2-3|many
TGTGCCACCAGCCGAGGACCCCCGGGGGAGGGCACAGATACGCAGTATTTT
CATSRGPPGEGTDTQYF
>TRBV28|NA|TRBJ2-7|many
TGTGCCAGCAGTTTTGCACACCCGTACGAGCAGTACTTC
CASSFAHPYEQYF
>TRBV29-1|NA|TRBJ2-7|few
TGCAGCGTTGAGACAACAGGAACCTACGAGCAGTACTTC
CSVETTGTYEQYF
>TRBV12-3/TRBV12-4|NA|TRBJ1-2|few
TGTGCCAGCAGTTTACAGAGCCGGTCTAACTATGGCTACACCTTC
CASSLQSRSNYGYTF
>TRBV9|NA|TRBJ2-5|NA
TGTGCCAGCAGCGTAGGGAGGACAGCACAAGAGACCCAGTACTTC
CASSVGRTAQETQYF
>TRBV20-1|NA|TRBJ2-6|NA
TGCAGTGCTAGCACAGATTTCTCTGGGGCCAACGTCCTGACTTTC
CSASTDFSGANVLTF
>TRBV7-8|TRBD2|TRBJ2-1|NA
TGTGCCAGCAGCGCCAACTCGTGGGCGGGAGTCAACTACAATGAGCAGTTCTTC
CASSANSWAGVNYNEQFF
>TRBV7-3|NA|TRBJ2-1|many
TGTGCCAGCAGCTTAACGCCCGGGGCCTACAATGAGCAGTTCTTC
CASSLTPGAYNEQFF
>TRBV4-1|NA|TRBJ2-3|NA
TGCGCCAGCAGCCAAGGCCGGGCACAGGCGTCTGATACGCAGTATTTT
CASSQGRAQASDTQYF
>TRBV29-1|NA|TRBJ1-1|many
TGCAGCGTCCTCCCGTGGGGGGCGAACACTGAAGCTTTCTTT
CSVLPWGANTEAFF
>TRBV25-1|TRBD1|TRBJ2-1|many
TGTGCCAGCAGTGTCCTGGGACAGAGCTCCTACAATGAGCAGTTCTTC
CASSVLGQSSYNEQFF
>TRBV20-1|NA|TRBJ2-7|NA
TGCAGTGCATCCGGGACTCCGAGCAAGTACGAGCAGTACTTC
CSASGTPSKYEQYF
>TRBV27|NA|TRBJ1-5|many
TGTGCCAGCAGTTTATCAGGGTATGGCAATCAGCCCCAGCATTTT
CASSLSGYGNQPQHF
>TRBV2|NA|TRBJ2-5|many
TGTGCCAGCAGTAAACAAGAGACCCAGTACTTC
CASSKQETQYF
>TRBV2|NA|TRBJ2-3|NA
TGTGCCAGCAACAGAAATGAGGAAACAGATACGCAGTATTTT
CASNRNEETDTQYF
>TRBV20-1|NA|TRBJ2-1|few
TGCAGTGCTGGGACTGGCAATGAGCAGTTCTTC
CSAGTGNEQFF
>TRBV14|TRBD2|TRBJ2-1|few
TGTGCCAGCAGCCTATGGACTAGCGGGAGGGACAATGAGCAGTTCTTC
CASSLWTSGRDNEQFF
>TRBV12-3/TRBV12-4|NA|TRBJ1-5|few
TGTGCCAGCAGTCGACAATCGAGCAATCAGCCCCAGCATTTT
CASSRQSSNQPQHF
>TRBV12-3/TRBV12-4|NA|TRBJ2-1|many
TGTGCCAGCAGTCTCAGAGGAGGGCCTTCACATGAGCAGTTCTTC
CASSLRGGPSHEQFF
>TRBV20-1|NA|TRBJ2-3|NA
TGCAGTGGCGGGTGGGGGAGCACAGATACGCAGTATTTT
CSGGWGSTDTQYF
>TRBV19|NA|TRBJ2-1|few
TGTGCCAGTAGTATACATAGCTATTTTGAGCAGTTCTTC
CASSIHSYFEQFF
>TRBV5-1|NA|TRBJ1-2|NA
TGCGCCAGCAGCTCACAAGCATATGGCTACACCTTC
CASSSQAYGYTF
>TRBV20-1|NA|TRBJ1-6|NA
TGCAGTGCTAGAGAGGTTTTCGGGAGTTCCTATAATTCACCCCTCCACTTT
CSAREVFGSSYNSPLHF
>TRBV7-2|TRBD2|TRBJ2-7|few
TGTGCCAGCAGCTTATGGCGGACTAGCGGCGAGCAGTACTTC
CASSLWRTSGEQYF
>TRBV6-2/TRBV6-3|NA|TRBJ2-2|few
TGTGCCAGCAGTTACGAGACTACGGGGGCCGCATACACCGGGGAGCTGTTTTTT
CASSYETTGAAYTGELFF
>TRBV29-1|TRBD1|TRBJ2-4|few
TGCAGCGTGAGAATCCGGGACAGGGGGACAAAAAACATTCAGTACTTC
CSVRIRDRGTKNIQYF
>TRBV5-1|NA|TRBJ1-6|few
TGCGCCAGCAGCTTAGGAGGGGAGAATTCACCCCTCCACTTT
CASSLGGENSPLHF
>TRBV10-1|TRBD2|TRBJ2-1|few
TGCGCCAGCAGTGACGGCGGGAGGGCCGGCAATGAGCAGTTCTTC
CASSDGGRAGNEQFF
>TRBV3-1|NA|TRBJ2-1|NA
TGTGCCAGCAGCCGTAAAACCCCCAGGGGTTCCTACAATGAGCAGTTCTTC
CASSRKTPRGSYNEQFF
>TRBV2|NA|TRBJ2-7|few
TGTGCCAGCAAGCGCGTCGGGAATGAATACGAGCAGTACTTC
CASKRVGNEYEQYF
>TRBV12-3/TRBV12-4|NA|TRBJ2-3|many
TGTGCCAGCAGTTCCGGGACGGGAGATACGCAGTATTTT
CASSSGTGDTQYF
>TRBV28|NA|TRBJ2-7|few
TGTGCCAGCAGTTTAGACGGGCTAGTCTACGAGCAGTACTTC
CASSLDGLVYEQYF
>TRBV20-1|NA|TRBJ1-5|NA
TGCAGTGCTAGAGCCCAGGGGTTCAATCAGCCCCAGCATTTT
CSARAQGFNQPQHF
>TRBV29-1|NA|TRBJ2-1|many
TGCAGCGCCCGGGCCGCCGGAGTCTCCCTAAACAATGAGCAGTTCTTC
CSARAAGVSLNNEQFF
>TRBV5-1|NA|TRBJ2-6|many
TGCGCCAGCAGCTTGTTGTCAGGTGCTAGCTCTGGGGCCAACGTCCTGACTTTC
CASSLLSGASSGANVLTF
>TRBV7-9|TRBD1|TRBJ2-7|NA
TGTGCCAGCAGTGGTAGGGAAGGACAGGTGGATAGCGAGCAGTACTTC
CASSGREGQVDSEQYF
>TRBV20-1|NA|TRBJ2-7|many
TGCAGTGCTAGATCCCAAGGGGTGGGTGGTGAGCAGTACTTC
CSARSQGVGGEQYF
>TRBV5-1|TRBD1|TRBJ2-2|NA
TGCGCCAGCAGCTTCAAGACAGGGGGCGTCCCCGGGGAGCTGTTTTTT
CASSFKTGGVPGELFF
>TRBV7-2|NA|TRBJ2-3|NA
TGTGCCAGCAGCTTAGCCCTCAGAGGGACCCTCCCAGATACGCAGTATTTT
CASSLALRGTLPDTQYF
>TRBV9|NA|TRBJ1-1|few
TGTGCCAGCAGCGTCCGACCTACCGGGACACCGCCCAACACTGAAGCTTTCTTT
CASSVRPTGTPPNTEAFF
>TRBV6-2/TRBV6-3|TRBD2|TRBJ2-1|NA
TGTGCCGGCAAACCTAGCGGGAGCTACAATGAGCAGTTCTTC
CAGKPSGSYNEQFF